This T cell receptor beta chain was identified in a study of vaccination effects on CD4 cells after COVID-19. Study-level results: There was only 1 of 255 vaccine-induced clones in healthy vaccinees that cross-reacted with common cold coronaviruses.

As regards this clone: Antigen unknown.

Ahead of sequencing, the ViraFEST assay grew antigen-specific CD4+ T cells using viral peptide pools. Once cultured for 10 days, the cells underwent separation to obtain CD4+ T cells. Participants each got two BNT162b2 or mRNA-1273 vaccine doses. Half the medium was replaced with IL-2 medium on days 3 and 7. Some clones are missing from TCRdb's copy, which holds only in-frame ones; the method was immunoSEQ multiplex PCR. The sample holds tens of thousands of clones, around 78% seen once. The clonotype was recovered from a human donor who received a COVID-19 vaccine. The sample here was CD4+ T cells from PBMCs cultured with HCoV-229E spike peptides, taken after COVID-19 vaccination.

CDR3 sequence (DNA): TGTGCCAGCTCACCACCGGCAGGGTCAATCGGCTACACCTTC. Encoded protein: CASSPPAGSIGYTF. This sequence joins TRBV18 and TRBJ1-2; weak D call: TRBD1 (5 bases). The CDR3 contains 14 residues. The V gene's germline CDR1 is KGHSH and CDR2 LQKENI. Trimming took 0 bases from V and 8 from J, leaving 13 bases between them.